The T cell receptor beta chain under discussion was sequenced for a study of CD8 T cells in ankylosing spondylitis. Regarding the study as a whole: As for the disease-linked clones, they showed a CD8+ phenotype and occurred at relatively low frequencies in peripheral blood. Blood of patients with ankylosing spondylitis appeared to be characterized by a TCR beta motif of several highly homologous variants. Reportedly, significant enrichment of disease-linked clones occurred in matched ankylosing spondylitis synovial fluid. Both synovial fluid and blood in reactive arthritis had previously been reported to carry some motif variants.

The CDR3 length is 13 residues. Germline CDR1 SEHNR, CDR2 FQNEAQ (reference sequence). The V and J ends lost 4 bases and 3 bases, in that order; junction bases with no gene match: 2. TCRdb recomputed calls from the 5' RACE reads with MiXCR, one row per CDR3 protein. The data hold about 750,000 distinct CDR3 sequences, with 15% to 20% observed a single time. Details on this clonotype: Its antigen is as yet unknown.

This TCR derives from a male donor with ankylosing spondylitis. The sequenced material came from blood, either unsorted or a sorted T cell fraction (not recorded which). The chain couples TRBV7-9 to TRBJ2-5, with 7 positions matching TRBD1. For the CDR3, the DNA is TGTGCCAGCAGCTGGGACAGCAAAGAGACCCAGTACTTC. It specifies CASSWDSKETQYF.